These T cell receptor beta chains were read from a single sample in a study of shared clonotypes between healthy human individuals. The data were produced by immunoSEQ multiplex PCR, yet TCRdb's version contains in-frame clones alone and is incomplete. The sample carries about 2 million clones, about 94% recorded once. What was sequenced was naive CD8+ T cells sorted from blood. The origin of the receptors is a man in his late teens or twenties in good health. Both conserved end residues are part of each CDR3. The order of the fields is D gene, V gene, CDR3 protein. D genes are given only for firm matches.

d_gene: NA
v_gene: TRBV11-1
CDR3aa: CASSGATVNTEAFF

d_gene: NA
v_gene: TRBV5-1
CDR3aa: CASSFAGSSYNEQFF

d_gene: TRBD1
v_gene: TRBV4-3
CDR3aa: CASSQATGGEGTEAFF

d_gene: NA
v_gene: TRBV7-9
CDR3aa: CASSSNQGVCTF

d_gene: TRBD2
v_gene: TRBV5-1
CDR3aa: CASSLGGGQGFSTDTQYF

d_gene: TRBD1
v_gene: TRBV9
CDR3aa: CASSGTEVQGAPGANVLTF

d_gene: NA
v_gene: TRBV11-3
CDR3aa: CASSLGTGTGELFF

d_gene: NA
v_gene: TRBV9
CDR3aa: CASSPGAGSTDTQYF

d_gene: NA
v_gene: TRBV11-2
CDR3aa: CASSLEPATNEKLFF

d_gene: NA
v_gene: TRBV4-1
CDR3aa: CASSQGLASGHEQFF

d_gene: NA
v_gene: TRBV5-1
CDR3aa: CASSPGSGAEYEQYF